Each of the 21 T cell receptor beta chains below was sequenced from the same sample in a study of precursors of human CD4 cytotoxic T cells. Using its own MiXCR run on the reads, TCRdb lists one record per CDR3 protein. The table shows about 510 distinct CDR3 sequences, with approximately 17% occurring only once. Bulk UMI-based sequencing covered sorted CD4+ central memory, effector memory, IL-7R-high and IL-7R-negative TEMRA subsets. Sequenced sample: memory CD4+ T cells from blood (PBMCs). These receptor sequences come from a human donor in good health.

In its sample, this clonotype is large. J is TRBJ1-1 and V is TRBV20-1, with D possibly TRBD1 on 5 matching bases. This CDR3 region has 16 residues. The germline V gene encodes CDR1 DFQATT and CDR2 SNEGSKA (reference sequence). Trimming removed 0 bases from V and 5 bases from J, with 19 bases in between. The CDR3 sequence: CSARDPRRGDRTEAFF. In DNA form, the CDR3 reads TGCAGTGCTAGAGACCCGCGCCGGGGGGATAGGACTGAAGCTTTCTTT.

This clonotype is termed large. The CDR3 loop reads CATSDGRGQGMVITGELFF. CDR3 nucleotide sequence: TGTGCCACCAGTGATGGCCGGGGACAGGGGATGGTGATTACCGGGGAGCTGTTTTTT. V usage is TRBV24-1 and J usage is TRBJ2-2, with 10 bases identical to TRBD1. J gave up 5 bases and V 3 bases, and 14 bases lay outside the gene matches. The germline V gene has CDR1 KGHDR and CDR2 SFDVKD. CDR3 length equals 19 residues.

The J gene is TRBJ2-5, the V gene TRBV24-1; D not resolved. Trimming removed 2 bases from V and 1 base from J, with 7 bases in between. The CDR3 is made up of 14 amino acids. Germline CDR1 is KGHDR and CDR2 is SFDVKD. In DNA, the CDR3 is TGTGCCACCAGTGATTACGGATCCCAAGAGACCCAGTACTTC. It codes for CATSDYGSQETQYF.

This clonotype is labeled as large (0.1 to 1%). The genes are TRBV6-2 or TRBV6-3 and TRBJ1-1; 7 nucleotides agree with TRBD1. The CDR3 has 16 residues. Germline assignment: CDR1 MNHEY and CDR2 SVGEGT. V lost 1 base and J lost 5; bases outside the gene matches: 10. CDR3 nucleotides: TGTGCCAGCAGTTACTATCCTCGACAGGGTTTGACTGAAGCTTTCTTT. It specifies CASSYYPRQGLTEAFF.

This clonotype is termed large. The V and J genes are TRBV5-5 and TRBJ1-3; D gene uncertain. Looked up from germline, CDR1 is SGHKS and CDR2 is YYEKEE (reference sequence). V shed 2 bases and J shed 0 bases, with 9 bases lying between them. The CDR3 covers 15 residues. The CDR3 bases are TGTGCCAGCAGCTTCGGCTCGAGCTCTGGAAACACCATATATTTT. Residues: CASSFGSSSGNTIYF.

The J gene is TRBJ1-2, the V gene TRBV27, with a weak D call TRBD1 (6 bases). The length of the CDR3 is 13 residues. From germline, CDR1 is MNHEY and CDR2 SMNVEV (reference sequence). With 6 bases removed from V and 0 bases from J, the gap between germline ends came to 8 bases. The CDR3 sequence: CASRDSTNYGYTF. In nucleotides, the CDR3 is TGTGCCAGCAGGGACAGTACTAACTATGGCTACACCTTC.

This clonotype is labeled as large (0.1 to 1%). The rearrangement uses TRBV6-5 and TRBJ2-7, with a tentative D call TRBD2 (5 bases). V was trimmed by 2 bases and J by 0 bases, leaving 11 bases between them. Germline assignment: CDR1 MNHEY and CDR2 SVGAGI. The CDR3 is 15 residues long. Here the CDR3 DNA reads TGTGCCAGCAGTTACACCGGAGGTTACTCCTACGAGCAGTACGTC. It translates to CASSYTGGYSYEQYV.

In this sample, this clonotype turned up a few times. The J gene is TRBJ2-1, the V gene TRBV4-3; D gene uncertain. Deletions cut 0 bases from V and 0 bases from J, with 9 bases between. The CDR3 consists of 16 residues. The germline V gene encodes CDR1 LGHNA and CDR2 YSLEER. The CDR3 protein is CASSQDGANSYNEQFF. As DNA, the CDR3 is TGCGCCAGCAGCCAAGATGGAGCGAACTCCTACAATGAGCAGTTCTTC.

By sample share, this clonotype is large. The chain has TRBV6-5 and TRBJ2-1; 9 positions agree with TRBD2. Germline CDR1 MNHEY, CDR2 SVGAGI. V shed 4 bases, J shed 5 bases, and the junction held 6 bases outside the gene matches. CDR3 length: 15 residues. The CDR3 loop is CASSSPSGVNNEQFF. In nucleotides, the CDR3 is TGTGCCAGCAGTTCACCTAGCGGGGTAAACAATGAGCAGTTCTTC.

The V and J genes are TRBV5-4 and TRBJ2-2; D perhaps matches TRBD1 (6 bases). V lost 2 bases, J lost 2 bases, and 13 bases lay in between. The CDR3 has 16 residues. CDR1 is SGHNT, CDR2 YYREEE, per germline (reference sequence). CDR3 coding DNA: TGTGCCAGCAGCTTAACGGGACAAAGCAACACCGGGGAGCTGTTTTTT. It yields the protein CASSLTGQSNTGELFF.

This clonotype came up a few times. V and J are TRBV5-1 and TRBJ2-2; the match to TRBD2 covers 11 bases. There are 15 residues in the CDR3. Trimming took 4 bases from V and 8 from J; bases not matched to a gene: 7. Germline V gives CDR1 SGHRS, CDR2 YFSETQ. CDR3 sequence: CASSRLAGSEGELFF. In DNA form, the CDR3 reads TGCGCCAGCAGCCGACTAGCGGGGTCAGAGGGGGAGCTGTTTTTT.

This clonotype occurred a few times. The chain combines TRBV20-1 with TRBJ2-1, with 14 nucleotides matching TRBD2. Germline CDR1 DFQATT, CDR2 SNEGSKA (reference sequence). V trimming: 2 bases; J trimming: 9 bases; junction bases outside the gene matches: 9. The CDR3 consists of 16 residues. CDR3 nucleotide sequence: TGCAGTGCTAGAAGCGAGACTAGCGGGAGGGTGGTTGAGCAGTTCTTC. As protein: CSARSETSGRVVEQFF.

The chain employs TRBV20-1 and TRBJ2-5, with 14 bases that match TRBD2. Germline CDR1 is DFQATT and CDR2 is SNEGSKA (reference sequence). The V and J ends lost 5 bases and 5 bases, in that order; junction bases with no gene match: 10. The CDR3 is made up of 16 amino acids. DNA for the CDR3: TGCAGTGCTGGATTCGGGACTAGCGGGAGTAGGGAGACCCAGTACTTC. Its protein is CSAGFGTSGSRETQYF.

Relative to its sample, this clonotype is large. The chain recombines TRBV7-8 with TRBJ2-2, with 7 nucleotides matching TRBD1. With V trimmed by 4 bases and J by 6 bases, 8 bases remained unmatched. The CDR3 length is 15 residues. Germline V CDR1 and CDR2: SGHVS, FQNEAQ. The CDR3 nucleotides are TGTGCCAGCAGCTCGCGGGCTACAGGGGCCGGGGAGCTGTTTTTT. This gives the protein CASSSRATGAGELFF.

This chain links TRBV30 with TRBJ1-2; a possible D gene is TRBD1 (5 bases). CDR3 length: 12 residues. V gave up 1 base and J gave up 4 bases, with 7 bases separating them. Germline V gives CDR1 GTSNPN, CDR2 SVGIG (reference sequence). DNA of the CDR3: TGTGCCTGGAGTGGAGGGGTCTATGGCTACACCTTC. Amino acid sequence: CAWSGGVYGYTF.

This clonotype was observed a few times. The gene calls are TRBV5-1 and TRBJ2-5; 9 nucleotides line up with TRBD2. The germline V gene encodes CDR1 SGHRS and CDR2 YFSETQ. The CDR3 is 14 residues long. The junction had 7 bases not matched to a gene; V was cut back by 5 bases and J by 5 bases. The CDR3 nucleotides read TGCGCCAGCAGTAGGACTAGCGAAAGGGAGACCCAGTACTTC. This gives the protein CASSRTSERETQYF.

This clonotype ranks as large. V usage is TRBV11-2 and J usage is TRBJ2-7; 10 bases match TRBD2. The CDR3 runs to 14 residues. CDR1 SGHAT and CDR2 FQNNGV come from the germline V gene. Trimming removed 6 bases from V and 3 bases from J; junction bases left unmatched: 5. The CDR3 sequence is CASRLAGANYEQYF. In DNA form, the CDR3 reads TGTGCCAGCAGGCTAGCGGGAGCAAACTACGAGCAGTACTTC.

This clonotype is labeled large (0.1 to 1%). The rearrangement uses TRBV7-8 and TRBJ2-3; 10 nucleotides align to TRBD1. CDR1 is SGHVS and CDR2 is FQNEAQ in the germline V gene. The CDR3 covers 16 residues. The V segment lost 2 bases and the J segment 1 base; nucleotides outside the gene matches: 3. The DNA for the CDR3 is TGTGCCAGCAGCTTATCCGGGACAGGGGGCACAGATACGCAGTATTTT. Translated: CASSLSGTGGTDTQYF.

This clonotype is large in the sample. The DNA of the CDR3 is TGTGCCAGCAGTGAAGCGTCAGGACAAATATATGGCTACACCTTC. Its translation: CASSEASGQIYGYTF. The rearrangement joins TRBV6-1 to TRBJ1-2, with a weak D call TRBD1 (5 bases). V was pared by 0 bases and J by 5 bases, with 13 bases between. Germline V gene lookup returns CDR1 MNHNS and CDR2 SASEGT. This CDR3 comprises 15 residues.

This clonotype was detected once. The chain has TRBV19 and TRBJ1-5; D not resolved. The germline gives CDR1 LNHDA, CDR2 SQIVND (reference sequence). This CDR3 spans 14 amino acids. The V end lost 3 bases, the J end lost 7 bases, and 13 bases lay between the germline ends. This chain's CDR3 is CASSMGYSDQPQHF. The CDR3 bases are TGTGCCAGTAGTATGGGATACAGTGACCAGCCCCAGCATTTT.

This clonotype is labeled as large (0.1 to 1%). The chain carries TRBV5-1 and TRBJ1-1; D not certain. Germline loops: CDR1 SGHRS, CDR2 YFSETQ. This CDR3 has 15 residues. V was clipped by 0 bases and J by 2 bases, with 11 bases between them. CDR3 bases: TGCGCCAGCAGCTTGGATGGGCAGAGAAACACTGAAGCTTTCTTT. This encodes CASSLDGQRNTEAFF.